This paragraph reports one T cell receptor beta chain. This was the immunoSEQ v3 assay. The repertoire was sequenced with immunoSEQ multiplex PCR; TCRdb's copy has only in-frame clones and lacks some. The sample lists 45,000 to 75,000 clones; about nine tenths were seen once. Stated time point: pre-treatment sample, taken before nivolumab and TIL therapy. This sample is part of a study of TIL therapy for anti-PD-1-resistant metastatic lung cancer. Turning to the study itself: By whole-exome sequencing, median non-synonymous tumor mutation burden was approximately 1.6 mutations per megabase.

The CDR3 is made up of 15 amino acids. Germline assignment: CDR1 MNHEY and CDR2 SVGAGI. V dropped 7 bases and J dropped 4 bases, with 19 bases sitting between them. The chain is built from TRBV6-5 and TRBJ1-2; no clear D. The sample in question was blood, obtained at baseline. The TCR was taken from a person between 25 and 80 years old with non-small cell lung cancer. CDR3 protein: CASTASASVGYGYTF. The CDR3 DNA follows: TGTGCCAGCACCGCTAGCGCGTCGGTAGGCTATGGCTACACCTTC.